The present TCR beta chain was sequenced within a study of T cells in Graves' hyperthyroidism and ophthalmopathy. Newly diagnosed hyperthyroidism, duration under 2 months, in patients aged 18 to 65. Uncontrolled infection, other autoimmune disease, pregnancy or lactation led to exclusion. Diagnosis rested on symptoms, serum thyroxine and TRAb, thyroid ultrasound, and orbital computed tomography. Blood was sampled at initial diagnosis of hyperthyroidism, prior to onset of any ophthalmopathy symptoms. Germline V lookup: CDR1 SGHRS, CDR2 YFSETQ. CDR3 size: 18 residues. V shed 4 bases and J 1 base; nucleotides not matched to a gene: 10. The sample holds a few counts of this clonotype. What was amplified from RNA transcripts were TCR beta CDR3 regions. Primed by the HTBI set, a first-round RT-PCR was run on the TCR CDR3. One entry per CDR3 protein results from TCRdb running MiXCR on the multiplex PCR reads. The sample consists of 300,000 to 450,000 distinct CDR3 sequences, 15% to 20% of them appearing once.

The chain is built from TRBV5-1 and TRBJ2-5, with TRBD2 matching over 13 bases. The sample taken for sequencing was blood. This TCR was recovered from a woman in her twenties or thirties with Graves' hyperthyroidism that later progressed to Graves' ophthalmopathy. DNA of the CDR3: TGCGCCAGCAGCATCGGAGGACTAGCGGGGGCTTTCCAAGAGACCCAGTACTTC. This sequence encodes CASSIGGLAGAFQETQYF.